This T cell receptor (beta chain) was captured in a study of blood T cells in healthy people across ages. Study findings and constraints: A greater number of naive CD4+ cells and higher diversity distinguished long-lived donors from aged donors.

With a J-beta primer mix and a sample-barcoded 5' primer, a second PCR ran roughly 7 to 11 cycles. A single record per CDR3 protein comes from TCRdb applying MiXCR to the 5' RACE reads. This repertoire shows approximately 690,000 distinct CDR3 sequences, 58% found once; its top ten account for over 30%. With 3 bases clipped from V and 0 bases from J, the junction kept 6 bases outside the gene matches. Germline CDR1 DFQATT, CDR2 SNEGSKA (reference sequence). CDR3 length: 17 residues. To note about this clonotype: Its antigen is as yet unknown.

The individuals who served as donors were healthy Caucasians living in Russia, aged roughly 6 to 90. PBMCs, at least 6 million per sample, were isolated. Material: blood. The rearrangement links TRBV20-1 to TRBJ2-3, with TRBD2 matching over 13 bases. The TCR comes from a man between 60 and 75 years old in good health. CDR3: CSARTSGGHSSTDTQYF. In DNA, the CDR3 is TGCAGTGCTAGGACTAGCGGGGGGCACTCTAGCACAGATACGCAGTATTTT.